The next 30 T cell receptor beta chains were all read from a single sample in a study of beta chain features in type 1 diabetes. Overall study findings and caveats: Among patients with Type 1 diabetes, TCRB CDR3s were moderately but significantly shorter in every one of the four CD4+ subsets.

The antigens of these receptors remain unknown. Reverse transcribing all isolated RNA meant expressed TCRB transcripts were sequenced. Generated by immunoSEQ multiplex PCR, the TCRdb table keeps only in-frame clones and is missing some. The sample carries about 260,000 clones, around 24% recorded once. Sequencing was done on a sample of naive CD4+ T cells from blood. The receptors come from a woman aged 25 to 39 with type 1 diabetes.

The rearrangement uses TRBV23-1 and TRBJ1-2; maybe TRBD1 (6 bases). TRBV23-1 is an ORF; its function is uncertain. Trimming pared 8 bases from V and 0 bases from J, leaving 10 bases between. The CDR3 extends over 13 amino acids. CDR3 nucleotides: TGCGCCAGCCGCCGGACAGCTAACTATGGCTACACCTTC. Translated, it gives CASRRTANYGYTF.

The chain recombines TRBV11-1 with TRBJ2-1; TRBD1 might be the D (6 bases). The V gene's germline CDR1 is SGHAT and CDR2 FQDESV (reference sequence). Trimming took 6 bases from V and 8 from J, leaving 8 bases between them. The CDR3 has 11 amino acids. This chain's CDR3 is CASRQGYEQFF. CDR3 sequence (DNA): TGTGCCAGCAGACAGGGCTATGAGCAGTTCTTC.

This clone has just a few counts. V usage is TRBV19 and J usage is TRBJ1-4; D is ambiguous. Germline-derived CDR1 and CDR2 are LNHDA and SQIVND (reference sequence). The CDR3 totals 15 residues. The V gene lost 7 bases and the J gene lost 4 bases, with 16 bases spanning the gap. CDR3 sequence: CASTARGLSNEKLFF. As DNA, the CDR3 is TGTGCCAGTACCGCCCGGGGATTGAGTAATGAAAAACTGTTTTTT.

The rearrangement links TRBV7-9 to TRBJ2-1, with 10 bases aligning to TRBD2. CDR3 length: 16 amino acids. V lost 5 bases to trimming and J lost 2 bases; unmatched junction nucleotides: 6. Germline assignment: CDR1 SEHNR and CDR2 FQNEAQ (reference sequence). This chain's CDR3 is CASSPGLAVPYNEQFF. In nucleotides, the CDR3 is TGTGCCAGCAGCCCCGGACTAGCGGTCCCCTACAATGAGCAGTTCTTC.

This clone was counted between two and nine times. The chain combines TRBV5-6 with TRBJ2-1; TRBD2 agrees at 14 bases. The CDR3 contains 14 residues. The germline V gene has CDR1 SGHDT and CDR2 YYEEEE. The ends lost 7 bases at V and 15 bases at J; junction bases unmatched: 12. The CDR3 DNA reads TGTGCCAGCGGGACGGGACTAGCGGGAGCACGAGTGTTCTTC. Translated: CASGTGLAGARVFF.

This clone turned up a few times. The genes are TRBV5-1 and TRBJ1-5, with 8 bases matching TRBD1. The CDR3 length is 15 residues. Germline V gives CDR1 SGHRS, CDR2 YFSETQ. V dropped 0 bases and J dropped 3; count of bases not matched to a gene: 2. This CDR3 reads CASSLGTGNNQPQHF. CDR3 in DNA: TGCGCCAGCAGCTTGGGGACAGGGAACAATCAGCCCCAGCATTTT. Full variable domain (remainder filled in from reference TRBV5-1 and TRBJ1-5): KAGVTQTPRYLIKTRGQQVTLSCSPISGHRSVSWYQQTPGQGLQFLFEYFSETQRNKGNFPGRFSGRQFSNSRSEMNVSTLELGDSALYLCASSLGTGNNQPQHFGDGTRLSIL.

The chain is built from TRBV4-1 and TRBJ2-7; 8 positions agree with TRBD1. From germline, CDR1 is MGHRA and CDR2 YSYEKL. The CDR3 contains 17 residues. The V segment lost 1 base and the J segment 3 bases; nucleotides outside the gene matches: 11. For the CDR3, the DNA is TGCGCCAGCAGCCAAGCCGCACCCGACAGGGGAGGCTACGAGCAGTACTTC. Translated: CASSQAAPDRGGYEQYF.

The genes are TRBV6-5 and TRBJ2-5; 8 bases align to TRBD1. The CDR3 consists of 15 residues. Germline values: CDR1 MNHEY, CDR2 SVGAGI. Trimming at V came to 3 bases and at J to 1 base, leaving 4 bases not matched to a gene. For the CDR3, the DNA is TGTGCCAGCAGTTATTCGACAGGGGCCCAAGAGACCCAGTACTTC. Translating gives CASSYSTGAQETQYF.

This clone was counted only a few times. This chain uses TRBV9 with TRBJ2-5; TRBD2 aligns across 7 bases. V shed 3 bases and J 7 bases; nucleotides not matched to a gene: 6. From germline, CDR1 is SGDLS and CDR2 YYNGEE. The CDR3 totals 13 residues. The CDR3 DNA reads TGTGCCAGCAGCGATGGCGGGAGTCGGACCCAGTACTTC. The encoded protein is CASSDGGSRTQYF.

The chain couples TRBV7-9 to TRBJ1-2; TRBD1 agrees at 8 bases. V trimming: 5 bases; J trimming: 2 bases; junction bases outside the gene matches: 7. Germline V CDR1 and CDR2: SEHNR, FQNEAQ (reference sequence). CDR3 size: 15 residues. CDR3 DNA sequence: TGTGCCAGCAGCCCTAGGGGGGACAGGAACTATGGCTACACCTTC. This gives the protein CASSPRGDRNYGYTF.

The chain has TRBV18 and TRBJ1-3; 8 bases line up with TRBD1. CDR1 KGHSH and CDR2 LQKENI come from the germline V gene. This CDR3 is built from 16 residues. Losses at the gene ends were 2 bases for V and 0 bases for J; bases not matched to a gene: 3. The CDR3 nucleotides read TGTGCCAGCTCACCATCCGGGACAGGCTCTGGAAACACCATATATTTT. Encoded protein: CASSPSGTGSGNTIYF.

CDR3 nucleotide sequence: TGTGCCAGCAGTTTAGGGGAGACCCGGGGAAGTGAGCAGTTCTTC. Translating it yields CASSLGETRGSEQFF. V gene TRBV28 combines with J gene TRBJ2-1, with D maybe TRBD2 (5 bases). Germline V gives CDR1 MDHEN, CDR2 SYDVKM. The CDR3 runs to 15 residues. Trimming removed 2 bases from V and 9 bases from J, with 17 bases in between.

This chain uses TRBV9 with TRBJ2-1; TRBD2 aligns across 8 bases. Trimming removed 0 bases from V and 4 bases from J; junction bases left unmatched: 3. This CDR3 is 15 amino acids long. From germline, CDR1 is SGDLS and CDR2 YYNGEE. The CDR3 DNA reads TGTGCCAGCAGCGTAGAAAGCGGGAGTTACAATGAGCAGTTCTTC. Its translation is CASSVESGSYNEQFF.

This clone has a handful of counts. V usage is TRBV5-1 and J usage is TRBJ2-6, with 7 bases matching TRBD1. CDR3 size: 15 residues. The ends lost 7 bases at V and 4 bases at J; junction bases unmatched: 8. Germline V gene data show CDR1 as SGHRS and CDR2 as YFSETQ. The CDR3 DNA is TGCGCCAGCCGGACAGGTCCTAGGGGGGCCAACGTCCTGACTTTC. Protein product: CASRTGPRGANVLTF.

About this clone itself: Other DNA variants within this sample encode the same CDR3. The chain links TRBV5-1 to TRBJ1-2, with 7 bases lining up with TRBD1. V was clipped by 0 bases and J by 7 bases; unmatched bases: 3. This CDR3 comprises 13 residues. Per germline, CDR1 SGHRS and CDR2 YFSETQ. The CDR3 reads CASSLGQGSGYTF. CDR3 DNA: TGCGCCAGCAGCTTGGGACAGGGATCTGGCTACACCTTC.

This clone was counted between two and nine times. This sequence joins TRBV7-3 and TRBJ1-1; D is unclear. The CDR3 length is 12 residues. Germline CDR1 SGHTA, CDR2 FQGTGA. V lost 3 bases and J lost 5, with 7 bases in between. Here the CDR3 reads CASSFSGTEAFF. CDR3 nucleotide sequence: TGTGCCAGCAGCTTCTCAGGAACTGAAGCTTTCTTT.

V gene TRBV29-1 combines with J gene TRBJ1-1, with D possibly being TRBD1 (5 bases). The length of the CDR3 is 17 residues. Trimming removed 4 bases at V and 0 bases at J, with 21 bases between. CDR1 and CDR2 (germline): SQVTM, ANQGSEA. CDR3: CSVAGNRFFTMNTEAFF. The CDR3 DNA sequence: TGCAGCGTTGCGGGTAACAGGTTCTTCACCATGAACACTGAAGCTTTCTTT.

About this clone: One end of the junction varies from germline; a read error may be responsible. The chain uses TRBV30 and TRBJ2-5, with D possibly being TRBD2 (5 bases). The CDR3 extends over 12 amino acids. Germline CDR1 is GTSNPN and CDR2 is SVGIG (reference sequence). CDR3 in amino acids: CAWSEEPGKEDF. CDR3 in DNA: TGTGCCTGGAGTGAGGAGCCCGGGAAAGAGGACTTC.

This rearrangement joins TRBV5-6 to TRBJ1-1; perhaps TRBD1 as D (5 bases). Germline loops: CDR1 SGHDT, CDR2 YYEEEE. The CDR3 has 13 amino acids. V was trimmed by 2 bases and J by 4 bases, leaving 9 bases between them. This CDR3 reads CASSFREGTEAFF. The CDR3 bases are TGTGCCAGCAGCTTCAGGGAGGGCACTGAAGCTTTCTTT.

This clone has a handful of counts. This chain uses TRBV29-1 with TRBJ2-1; TRBD2 might be the D (5 bases). Germline V gives CDR1 SQVTM, CDR2 ANQGSEA. CDR3 length: 15 residues. The ends were cut back, 5 bases at V and 4 bases at J, with 18 bases in the middle. The DNA for the CDR3 is TGCAGCGTTCAAACGGACTTGACGGAATACAATGAGCAGTTCTTC. This gives the protein CSVQTDLTEYNEQFF.

The chain carries TRBV20-1 and TRBJ2-7; D not resolved. The CDR3 loop spans 10 amino acids. Germline V CDR1 and CDR2: DFQATT, SNEGSKA (reference sequence). Trimming took 6 bases from V and 3 from J, leaving 6 bases between them. CDR3 sequence: CSAQNYEQYF. The DNA of the CDR3 is TGCAGTGCCCAGAACTACGAGCAGTACTTC.

The DNA of the CDR3 is TGTGCCAGCAGCTTTACAGGGCTTAACTATGGCTACACCTTC. Its translation: CASSFTGLNYGYTF. The chain carries TRBV7-8 and TRBJ1-2; weak D call: TRBD1 (6 bases). CDR3 length: 14 amino acids. Germline values: CDR1 SGHVS, CDR2 FQNEAQ. V shed 3 bases and J shed 1 base, with 9 bases lying between them.

This clone was counted between two and nine times. CDR3 sequence: CASSQESSGLAGGLGDTQYF. The CDR3 nucleotides are TGTGCCAGCAGCCAGGAATCCTCCGGACTAGCGGGAGGTCTTGGAGATACGCAGTATTTT. V usage is TRBV4-2 and J usage is TRBJ2-3; 14 nucleotides line up with TRBD2. CDR3 length equals 20 residues. J gave up 5 bases and V 3 bases, and 16 bases lay outside the gene matches. Germline-derived CDR1 and CDR2 are LGHNA and YNFKEQ.

The V gene is TRBV6-5, the J gene TRBJ1-1, with D perhaps matching TRBD1 (5 bases). Between the trimmed V and J ends, which lost 4 bases and 6 bases, there was a span of 15 bases. In germline, CDR1 is MNHEY, CDR2 SVGAGI. The CDR3 spans 14 residues. The CDR3 sequence is CASSFRGFGPEAFF. CDR3 DNA: TGTGCCAGCAGTTTTAGGGGTTTCGGCCCTGAAGCTTTCTTT.

CDR3 amino acids: CASSQITSGFYNEQFF. The CDR3 bases are TGTGCCAGCAGCCAGATAACTAGCGGCTTCTACAATGAGCAGTTCTTC. This rearrangement joins TRBV14 to TRBJ2-1; TRBD2 agrees at 8 bases. V shed 3 bases and J 3 bases; nucleotides not matched to a gene: 7. Per germline, CDR1 SGHDN and CDR2 FVKESK. The CDR3 spans 16 residues.

The rearrangement joins TRBV30 to TRBJ1-1; TRBD1 matches at 9 bases. The CDR3 length is 13 residues. Germline CDR1 and CDR2: GTSNPN and SVGIG (reference sequence). V shed 0 bases and J 10 bases; nucleotides not matched to a gene: 6. The CDR3 nucleotides are TGTGCCTGGAGTGTAAATTCGGGACAGGGAGCTTTCTTT. Amino acid sequence: CAWSVNSGQGAFF.

The sample holds a few counts of this clone. The chain combines TRBV4-1 with TRBJ2-1, with 11 positions matching TRBD2. J lost 0 bases, V lost 7 bases, and 5 bases had no gene match. Germline V gene data show CDR1 as MGHRA and CDR2 as YSYEKL. The CDR3 length is 16 residues. DNA of the CDR3: TGCGCCAGCACCGTAGCGGGAGGGAGCTCCTACAATGAGCAGTTCTTC. This gives the protein CASTVAGGSSYNEQFF.

This clone was counted only a few times. The V call is TRBV4-1, the J call TRBJ2-1; D remains ambiguous. Germline lookup yields CDR1 MGHRA and CDR2 YSYEKL. CDR3 length equals 13 residues. The V gene lost 1 base and the J gene lost 6 bases, with 7 bases spanning the gap. As DNA, the CDR3 is TGCGCCAGCAGCCAAGGACTGCCCAATGAGCAGTTCTTC. This codes for CASSQGLPNEQFF.

The J gene is TRBJ2-3, the V gene TRBV25-1; unclear D gene. V was clipped by 6 bases and J by 1 base, with 8 bases between them. Germline V gives CDR1 MGHDK, CDR2 SYGVNS. This CDR3 has 13 residues. The CDR3 loop reads CASRGVGTDTQYF. CDR3 coding DNA: TGTGCCAGCAGAGGAGTTGGCACAGATACGCAGTATTTT. The full variable domain, in which reference TRBV25-1 and TRBJ2-3 provide the parts outside the CDR3, is EADIYQTPRYLVIGTGKKITLECSQTMGHDKMYWYQQDPGMELHLIHYSYGVNSTEKGDLSSESTVSRIRTEHFPLTLESARPSHTSQYLCASRGVGTDTQYFGPGTRLTVL.

This clone appeared a few times. Within the sample, other DNA sequences also encode this same CDR3. The chain couples TRBV30 to TRBJ2-3; D is unresolved. This CDR3 comprises 11 residues. Per germline, CDR1 GTSNPN and CDR2 SVGIG (reference sequence). V lost 0 bases and J 6 bases, leaving 4 bases between the germline ends. The CDR3 is CAWSVSDTQYF. The CDR3 nucleotides read TGTGCCTGGAGTGTGTCTGATACGCAGTATTTT. The full variable domain, rest sourced from reference TRBV30 and TRBJ2-3, is SQTIHQWPATLVQPVGSPLSLECTVEGTSNPNLYWYRQAAGRGLQLLFYSVGIGQISSEVPQNLSASRPQDRQFILSSKKLLLSDSGFYLCAWSVSDTQYFGPGTRLTVL.